These 19 T cell receptor beta chains originate from one sample sequenced in a study of blood T cell repertoires in COVID-19. Repertoires were generated with immunoSEQ multiplex PCR, while TCRdb's copy carries only in-frame clones and drops some. The sample comprises 250,000 to 350,000 clones, 75% to 90% of which are singletons, and about 3% rests with the top ten. The sample taken for sequencing was peripheral blood. Receptors were obtained from a woman aged 30 to 39 with active or convalescent COVID-19.

The chain employs TRBV12-3 or TRBV12-4 and TRBJ1-5; no reliable D call. This CDR3 is 13 amino acids long. V was clipped by 5 bases and J by 0 bases, with 5 bases between them. CDR3 loop: CASSGGSNQPQHF. In DNA form, the CDR3 reads TGTGCCAGCAGTGGAGGTAGCAATCAGCCCCAGCATTTT.

The chain uses TRBV3-1 (or the pseudogene TRBV3-2) and TRBJ2-3; 9 positions match TRBD2. V trimming: 3 bases; J trimming: 12 bases; junction bases outside the gene matches: 4. The CDR3 has 12 residues. The germline V gene has CDR1 LGHDT and CDR2 YNNKEL (reference sequence). The CDR3 spells CASSHTTSGQYF. Here the CDR3 DNA reads TGTGCCAGCAGCCATACGACTAGCGGACAGTATTTT.

The V gene is TRBV10-3, the J gene TRBJ2-7, with D unresolved. Germline CDR1 ENHRY, CDR2 SYGVKD. The CDR3 sequence is 12 residues long. V was trimmed by 6 bases and J by 0 bases, leaving 6 bases between them. CDR3 bases: TGTGCCATCAGCCGGGTCTCCTACGAGCAGTACTTC. Protein: CAISRVSYEQYF.

The rearrangement uses TRBV28 and TRBJ1-2; no clear D gene. Trimming took 1 base from V and 2 from J, leaving 14 bases between them. The germline gives CDR1 MDHEN, CDR2 SYDVKM. This CDR3 is 16 amino acids long. The CDR3 bases are TGTGCCAGCAGTTTATCGATTCGGGAGGGAAACTATGGCTACACCTTC. It codes for CASSLSIREGNYGYTF.

The CDR3 nucleotides are TGTGCCAGTAGTATATACAGGGGTGGCGAAAAACTGTTTTTT. Protein: CASSIYRGGEKLFF. The rearrangement joins TRBV19 to TRBJ1-4, with 7 bases aligning to TRBD1. Germline V gene lookup returns CDR1 LNHDA and CDR2 SQIVND (reference sequence). Trimming cost V 2 bases and J 8 bases; bases outside gene matches: 5. The CDR3 runs 14 residues.

The chain links TRBV6-5 to TRBJ2-1; TRBD1 agrees at 9 bases. The germline CDR1 and CDR2 sequences are MNHEY and SVGAGI. The CDR3 extends over 16 amino acids. V shed 2 bases and J 5 bases; nucleotides not matched to a gene: 7. DNA for the CDR3: TGTGCCAGCAGTTACGCGGGACAGGGCGGGCACAATGAGCAGTTCTTC. This sequence encodes CASSYAGQGGHNEQFF.

The rearrangement links TRBV10-3 to TRBJ1-3; perhaps TRBD1 as D (6 bases). The CDR3 contains 16 residues. The germline CDR1 and CDR2 sequences are ENHRY and SYGVKD. Between the trimmed V and J ends, which lost 5 bases and 0 bases, there was a span of 14 bases. Here the CDR3 DNA reads TGTGCCATCAGTTTTTCGGGACAATTCTCTGGAAACACCATATATTTT. Residues: CAISFSGQFSGNTIYF.

The chain joins TRBV19 to TRBJ2-2; 12 nucleotides match TRBD1. The CDR3 consists of 20 residues. Germline lookup yields CDR1 LNHDA and CDR2 SQIVND (reference sequence). V lost 5 bases to trimming and J lost 1 base; unmatched junction nucleotides: 14. Here the CDR3 reads CASSPWDRGLLGQNTGELFF. The CDR3 DNA is TGTGCCAGTAGTCCATGGGACAGGGGGCTCCTCGGTCAGAACACCGGGGAGCTGTTTTTT.

The rearrangement uses TRBV7-2 and TRBJ1-2; 8 nucleotides match TRBD1. Trimming at V came to 1 base and at J to 8 bases, leaving 9 bases not matched to a gene. This CDR3 is built from 15 residues. Per germline, CDR1 SGHTA and CDR2 FQGNSA. This chain's CDR3 is CASSLVFAGGEGYTF. In nucleotides, the CDR3 is TGTGCCAGCAGCTTAGTTTTTGCAGGGGGCGAGGGCTACACCTTC.

This clone was seen just once. This rearrangement joins TRBV6-6 to TRBJ1-4; 7 bases line up with TRBD1. The CDR3 loop spans 14 amino acids. Germline V gene data show CDR1 as MNHNY and CDR2 as SVGAGI (reference sequence). V lost 5 bases and J lost 10; bases outside the gene matches: 10. In DNA, the CDR3 is TGTGCCAGCAGTCCTAACGCCGGGACAGCAAAACTGTTTTTT. The encoded protein is CASSPNAGTAKLFF.

The gene calls are TRBV4-2 and TRBJ1-6; D unresolved. The ends were cut back, 3 bases at V and 7 bases at J, with 10 bases in the middle. Germline values: CDR1 LGHNA, CDR2 YNFKEQ. The CDR3 contains 14 residues. This CDR3 reads CASSHIAGNSPLHF. CDR3 nucleotide sequence: TGTGCCAGCAGCCACATTGCGGGAAATTCACCCCTCCACTTT.

The genes are TRBV7-9 and TRBJ1-6; no firm D call. CDR3 size: 18 residues. Trimming removed 0 bases at V and 0 bases at J, with 12 bases between. Germline V gives CDR1 SEHNR, CDR2 FQNEAQ (reference sequence). The CDR3: CASSLAVSESSYNSPLHF. CDR3 DNA sequence: TGTGCCAGCAGCTTAGCTGTATCAGAAAGCTCCTATAATTCACCCCTCCACTTT.

The chain links TRBV4-2 to TRBJ1-3; a weak D match, TRBD1 (6 bases). V lost 5 bases, J lost 4 bases, and 15 bases lay in between. The CDR3 runs to 15 residues. Germline V gene data show CDR1 as LGHNA and CDR2 as YNFKEQ. This chain's CDR3 is CASSARDIGGNTIYF. The CDR3 nucleotides read TGTGCCAGCAGCGCACGGGACATAGGAGGAAACACCATATATTTT.

The chain carries TRBV5-4 and TRBJ1-1; D not resolved. Germline V lookup: CDR1 SGHNT, CDR2 YYREEE (reference sequence). The ends were cut back, 4 bases at V and 6 bases at J, with 7 bases in the middle. The length of the CDR3 is 11 residues. CDR3 nucleotide sequence: TGTGCCAGCAGCATCGGGGCTGAAGCTTTCTTT. As protein: CASSIGAEAFF.

This rearrangement joins TRBV6-5 to TRBJ1-6; tentatively, D is TRBD1 (5 bases). CDR1 is MNHEY, CDR2 SVGAGI, per germline. V was clipped by 4 bases and J by 13 bases, with 14 bases between them. The CDR3 consists of 13 residues. DNA for the CDR3: TGTGCCAGCAGTTTCGCCGTCCGGGGGCCCCTCCACTTT. Its translation is CASSFAVRGPLHF.

This chain connects TRBV19 to TRBJ2-5, with 8 bases lining up with TRBD1. V shed 4 bases, J shed 7 bases, and the junction held 11 bases outside the gene matches. CDR3 length: 15 residues. Germline V CDR1 and CDR2: LNHDA, SQIVND (reference sequence). CDR3 sequence (DNA): TGTGCCAGTAGTACACAATCAGGGGGCGGGTGGACCCAGTACTTC. Its translation is CASSTQSGGGWTQYF.

The genes are TRBV20-1 and TRBJ1-3, with 12 bases aligning to TRBD1. From germline, CDR1 is DFQATT and CDR2 SNEGSKA (reference sequence). After removal of 3 bases from V and 4 bases from J, the junction contained 7 bases not matched to a gene. The CDR3 runs to 16 residues. DNA for the CDR3: TGCAGTGCTAGTAGTAGGGACAGGGGGCAAGGAAACACCATATATTTT. This encodes CSASSRDRGQGNTIYF.

The chain has TRBV28 and TRBJ1-2, with 7 bases that match TRBD1. Trimming at V came to 5 bases and at J to 7 bases, leaving 16 bases not matched to a gene. In germline, CDR1 is MDHEN, CDR2 SYDVKM. CDR3 length: 16 amino acids. CDR3 in amino acids: CASSRILGGGAFGYTF. The DNA of the CDR3 is TGTGCCAGCAGTAGAATCCTAGGAGGGGGCGCGTTTGGCTACACCTTC.

The chain has TRBV27 and TRBJ1-5, with 12 bases lining up with TRBD1. Germline CDR1 and CDR2: MNHEY and SMNVEV (reference sequence). J lost 5 bases, V lost 0 bases, and 2 bases had no gene match. The CDR3 covers 16 residues. The CDR3 coding sequence is TGTGCCAGCAGTTTATCGGGACAGGGGGCAGATCAGCCCCAGCATTTT. Translated, it gives CASSLSGQGADQPQHF.